The TCR beta chain described here comes from a study of blood T cells in healthy people across ages. Between the trimmed V and J ends, which lost 1 base and 9 bases, there was a span of 10 bases. This CDR3 comprises 12 residues. CDR1 is SGHTA, CDR2 FQGNSA, per germline. This clonotype was seen a few times. The antigen is undetermined. Study conclusions and caveats: Donor CMV status was unknown, possibly confounding expanded clonotype changes.

A second PCR of roughly 7 to 11 cycles used a sample-barcoded 5' primer and a J-beta primer mix. TCRdb used MiXCR to reprocess the 5' RACE reads, holding one entry per CDR3 protein. The table has hundreds of thousands of distinct CDR3 sequences, more than 45% seen once. The TCR originated in a man aged 25-40 years in good health. The J gene is TRBJ2-7, the V gene TRBV7-2; D unclear. The source material was blood. The CDR3 DNA follows: TGTGCCAGCAGCTTAGGCGCCCGACCGCAGTACTTC. Translating it yields CASSLGARPQYF.